The 20 T cell receptor beta chains in this list originate from one sample, sequenced in a study of T-cell reconstitution after alpha-beta-depleted transplantation in children. Construction of the TCRbeta library involved unique molecular identifiers. TCRdb processed the PCR reads anew with MiXCR; each CDR3 protein has one entry. The repertoire holds about 980,000 distinct CDR3 sequences, with about 29% as singletons. Sequenced material: PBMCs, mostly from graft donor cells, taken 360 days after TCRalphabeta/CD19-depleted stem cell transplant. All receptors derive from a boy younger than two who had a stem cell transplant for SCID, so the T cells may come from the graft donor.

This clonotype has more than one count but fewer than ten. This rearrangement joins TRBV12-3 or TRBV12-4 to TRBJ1-1, with TRBD1 identical over 10 bases. V lost 4 bases and J lost 4; bases outside the gene matches: 3. The CDR3 sequence is 14 residues long. CDR3 nucleotide sequence: TGTGCCAGCAGTTACGGGACAGGGGTCACTGAAGCTTTCTTT. It yields the protein CASSYGTGVTEAFF.

This chain links TRBV15 with TRBJ1-5, with D maybe TRBD1 (6 bases). Trimming cost V 3 bases and J 9 bases, with 15 bases left between them. Germline lookup yields CDR1 LNHNV and CDR2 YYDKDF (reference sequence). This CDR3 region has 14 residues. DNA for the CDR3: TGTGCCACCAGCAGTACGGGCAGGGGCGGGCCCCAGCATTTT. Its protein product is CATSSTGRGGPQHF.

This clonotype was seen many times. The genes are TRBV9 and TRBJ2-2; TRBD1 matches 7 bases. From germline, CDR1 is SGDLS and CDR2 YYNGEE. The ends lost 0 bases at V and 0 bases at J; junction bases unmatched: 5. CDR3 length: 17 residues. CDR3 sequence (DNA): TGTGCCAGCAGCGTAGCCTGGGACAGATCGAACACCGGGGAGCTGTTTTTT. Protein sequence: CASSVAWDRSNTGELFF.

The J gene is TRBJ2-3, the V gene TRBV16; TRBD2 aligns across 9 bases. Germline assignment: CDR1 KGHSY and CDR2 FQNENV. V shed 2 bases and J 1 base; nucleotides not matched to a gene: 1. The CDR3 length is 15 residues. CDR3 coding DNA: TGTGCCAGCAGCCAAGCGGGGGGGCGCACAGATACGCAGTATTTT. It encodes CASSQAGGRTDTQYF. The variable domain in full, completed from reference TRBV16 and TRBJ2-3, reads GEEVAQTPKHLVRGEGQKAKLYCAPIKGHSYVFWYQQVLKNEFKFLISFQNENVFDETGMPKERFSAKCLPNSPCSLEIQATKLEDSAVYFCASSQAGGRTDTQYFGPGTRLTVL.

This clonotype was found a few times. This rearrangement joins TRBV20-1 to TRBJ2-7; 8 bases fit TRBD1. The CDR3 covers 15 residues. The trim removed 4 bases at V and 1 base at J, leaving 9 bases unmatched. Germline loops: CDR1 DFQATT, CDR2 SNEGSKA (reference sequence). CDR3 residues: CSAIIMRTGSYEQYF. For the CDR3, the DNA is TGCAGTGCTATTATTATGAGGACAGGGTCCTACGAGCAGTACTTC.

This chain links TRBV18 with TRBJ1-2; TRBD1 is a possible D gene (5 bases). The V end lost 8 bases, the J end lost 8 bases, and 24 bases lay between the germline ends. The CDR3 spans 15 residues. Per the germline V gene, CDR1 is KGHSH and CDR2 is LQKENI. The CDR3 is CASGPREGSVSGYTF. The DNA for the CDR3 is TGTGCCAGCGGGCCCCGTGAGGGGTCTGTTAGCGGCTACACCTTC.

The chain couples TRBV7-2 to TRBJ1-6, with no clear D. Deletions cut 1 base from V and 9 bases from J, with 4 bases between. In germline, CDR1 is SGHTA, CDR2 FQGNSA. The CDR3 consists of 12 residues. DNA of the CDR3: TGTGCCAGCAGCTTAGTGTTTTCACCCCTCCACTTT. Translated: CASSLVFSPLHF.

This clonotype occurred a few times. The chain employs TRBV20-1 and TRBJ2-7; 8 bases fit TRBD2. The V gene end was trimmed by 6 bases and the J gene end by 3 bases; junction bases not matched to a gene: 7. This CDR3 has 13 residues. Germline loops: CDR1 DFQATT, CDR2 SNEGSKA (reference sequence). CDR3 DNA: TGCAGTGCCCAACGGGGGGGATACTACGAGCAGTACTTC. The encoded protein is CSAQRGGYYEQYF.

The chain recombines TRBV2 with TRBJ2-7; D is uncertain. The CDR3 totals 13 residues. Trimming pared 4 bases from V and 2 bases from J, leaving 9 bases between. CDR1 SNHLY and CDR2 FYNNEI come from the germline V gene. The CDR3 spells CASSGYTTYEQYF. DNA of the CDR3: TGTGCCAGCAGTGGGTACACCACCTACGAGCAGTACTTC.

The V gene is TRBV5-1, the J gene TRBJ2-2; the match to TRBD1 covers 12 bases. This CDR3 spans 19 amino acids. V lost 4 bases to trimming and J lost 4 bases; unmatched junction nucleotides: 14. Germline CDR1 SGHRS, CDR2 YFSETQ. CDR3 protein: CASSATTGTGGFGTGELFF. The CDR3 bases are TGCGCCAGCAGCGCCACAACCGGGACAGGGGGCTTCGGCACCGGGGAGCTGTTTTTT.

This clonotype occurred a few times. The chain recombines TRBV9 with TRBJ1-6, with TRBD1 matching 8 bases. Germline CDR1 is SGDLS and CDR2 is YYNGEE. The CDR3 extends over 18 amino acids. Trimming cost V 3 bases and J 4 bases; bases outside gene matches: 12. The CDR3 nucleotides are TGTGCCAGCAGCGGCGGAAGGACAGGGTCGGGGTATAATTCACCCCTCCACTTT. Translating gives CASSGGRTGSGYNSPLHF.

This clonotype was seen a few times. This chain links TRBV12-3 or TRBV12-4 with TRBJ1-5; 7 bases agree with TRBD1. The CDR3 spans 15 residues. Trimming took 3 bases from V and 5 from J; bases not matched to a gene: 7. The CDR3 region is CASSFWGQLDQPQHF. Here the CDR3 DNA reads TGTGCCAGCAGTTTCTGGGGACAGTTAGATCAGCCCCAGCATTTT.

This chain joins TRBV24-1 and TRBJ2-3, with TRBD1 as a possible D gene (5 bases). The ends were cut back, 4 bases at V and 2 bases at J, with 12 bases in the middle. This CDR3 spans 15 amino acids. The germline CDR1 and CDR2 sequences are KGHDR and SFDVKD. CDR3: CATSDPPTATDTQYF. In DNA, the CDR3 is TGTGCCACCAGTGACCCTCCGACAGCCACAGATACGCAGTATTTT.

This clonotype was picked up many times. This sequence joins TRBV7-9 and TRBJ2-1; 8 positions match TRBD2. The CDR3 has 15 residues. Germline values: CDR1 SEHNR, CDR2 FQNEAQ (reference sequence). Losses at the gene ends were 2 bases for V and 8 bases for J; bases not matched to a gene: 8. The CDR3 region is CASSLRVRGGDEQFF. In nucleotides, the CDR3 is TGTGCCAGCAGCTTACGCGTCCGGGGGGGCGATGAGCAGTTCTTC.

There are a few counts of this clonotype. The J gene is TRBJ2-3, the V gene TRBV27; the match to TRBD2 covers 9 bases. The CDR3 covers 16 residues. Germline V gene sequence: CDR1 MNHEY, CDR2 SMNVEV (reference sequence). The junction had 6 bases not matched to a gene; V was cut back by 5 bases and J by 0 bases. The CDR3 nucleotides read TGTGCCAGCAGTAAACTGCGGGGGGGCAGCACAGATACGCAGTATTTT. It translates to CASSKLRGGSTDTQYF.

The rearrangement uses TRBV12-3 or TRBV12-4 and TRBJ2-2, with D unclear. V was pared by 2 bases and J by 2 bases, with 12 bases between. This CDR3 contains 16 residues. The chain's CDR3 is CASSLPRNHNTGELFF. The CDR3, as DNA: TGTGCCAGCAGTTTACCCAGGAACCATAACACCGGGGAGCTGTTTTTT.

This clonotype appeared a few times. V is TRBV7-2 and J is TRBJ2-2; possibly TRBD2 for D (5 bases). Trimming removed 3 bases at V and 6 bases at J, with 20 bases between. Germline CDR1 is SGHTA and CDR2 is FQGNSA. CDR3 length: 17 residues. CDR3 in amino acids: CASSFPRDYRTPGELFF. In DNA, the CDR3 is TGTGCCAGCAGCTTCCCAAGAGACTACCGGACCCCCGGGGAGCTGTTTTTT. Full variable domain (outside the CDR3, taken from reference TRBV7-2 and TRBJ2-2): GAGVSQSPSNKVTEKGKDVELRCDPISGHTALYWYRQSLGQGLEFLIYFQGNSAPDKSGLPSDRFSAERTGGSVSTLTIQRTQQEDSAVYLCASSFPRDYRTPGELFFGEGSRLTVL.

The V and J genes are TRBV11-1 and TRBJ2-2; possible D gene TRBD2, 5 bases. This CDR3 contains 15 residues. Germline CDR1 SGHAT, CDR2 FQDESV (reference sequence). The V end lost 4 bases, the J end lost 3 bases, and 12 bases lay between the germline ends. The CDR3 nucleotides read TGTGCCAGCAGCTCACGCGGGTCTTACACCGGGGAGCTGTTTTTT. Translating it yields CASSSRGSYTGELFF.

The V gene is TRBV24-1, the J gene TRBJ2-1; 8 bases match TRBD2. J lost 5 bases, V lost 3 bases, and 5 bases had no gene match. Germline CDR1 is KGHDR and CDR2 is SFDVKD. The CDR3 is made up of 15 amino acids. The CDR3 sequence: CATSDPPRGDNEQFF. The CDR3 DNA is TGTGCCACCAGTGATCCCCCGCGGGGGGACAATGAGCAGTTCTTC.

This clonotype was counted only a few times. The V gene is TRBV4-2, the J gene TRBJ2-1; 10 positions agree with TRBD2. CDR1 and CDR2 from the germline V gene are LGHNA and YNFKEQ. This CDR3 spans 19 amino acids. V lost 6 bases and J lost 7; bases outside the gene matches: 21. This CDR3 reads CASSPLGRLTSGAGNEQFF. DNA for the CDR3: TGTGCCAGCAGTCCTCTTGGGAGACTTACTAGCGGGGCTGGGAATGAGCAGTTCTTC.